What follows are 12 T cell receptor beta chains derived from one specimen sequenced in a study of beta chain features in type 1 diabetes. Overall study findings and caveats: Researchers report that Type 1 diabetes patients had moderately but significantly shorter TCRB CDR3s across all four CD4+ subsets.

For these TCRs, the target antigens are not known. As every portion of the isolated RNA was reverse transcribed, the sequencing read expressed TCRB transcripts. Libraries were prepared by immunoSEQ multiplex PCR; TCRdb keeps only in-frame clonotypes and omits some of them. Of about 340,000 clones listed, less than 15% are singletons. The sequenced material came from naive CD4+ T cells from blood. These receptors were obtained from a woman aged 18-29 years with type 1 diabetes.

The chain is built from TRBV29-1 and TRBJ1-1; TRBD1 matches at 10 bases. Germline V gene lookup returns CDR1 SQVTM and CDR2 ANQGSEA. The CDR3 has 14 amino acids. The trim removed 7 bases at V and 1 base at J, leaving 6 bases unmatched. Written as DNA, the CDR3 is TGCAGCGCTCGGGACAGGGGATCGAACACTGAAGCTTTCTTT. This codes for CSARDRGSNTEAFF. Supplemented by reference TRBV29-1 and TRBJ1-1, the full variable domain reads SAVISQKPSRDICQRGTSLTIQCQVDSQVTMMFWYRQQPGQSLTLIATANQGSEATYESGFVIDKFPISRPNLTFSTLTVSNMSPEDSSIYLCSARDRGSNTEAFFGQGTRLTVV.

The chain carries TRBV2 and TRBJ2-1; 7 bases line up with TRBD1. The CDR3 length is 13 residues. CDR1 is SNHLY and CDR2 is FYNNEI in the germline V gene. J lost 2 bases, V lost 11 bases, and 6 bases had no gene match. The CDR3 protein is CASARGTYNEQFF. The DNA for the CDR3 is TGTGCCTCCGCCAGGGGGACCTACAATGAGCAGTTCTTC.

This clone appeared a few times. The same CDR3 arises from other DNA sequences in this sample as well. The J gene is TRBJ1-1, the V gene TRBV5-1; no definite D call. With 0 bases removed from V and 1 base from J, the gap between germline ends came to 4 bases. Germline CDR1 and CDR2: SGHRS and YFSETQ. CDR3 length equals 13 residues. CDR3 nucleotides: TGCGCCAGCAGCTTGGAACAGAACACTGAAGCTTTCTTT. This gives the protein CASSLEQNTEAFF.

There are a few counts of this clone. The rearrangement links TRBV15 to TRBJ2-5, with D perhaps TRBD2 (6 bases). Trimming took 10 bases from V and 1 from J, leaving 28 bases between them. Germline CDR1 LNHNV, CDR2 YYDKDF (reference sequence). The CDR3 totals 18 residues. The CDR3 bases are TGTGCCAGCCGTCTCGTGGGGTTGGCGGGGAGCCCCCAAGAGACCCAGTACTTC. It codes for CASRLVGLAGSPQETQYF.

This chain uses TRBV10-3 with TRBJ1-1; D uncertain. Trimming removed 0 bases at V and 1 base at J, with 6 bases between. The CDR3 totals 14 residues. CDR1 and CDR2 (germline): ENHRY, SYGVKD. CDR3 protein: CAISESTGNTEAFF. The CDR3 DNA follows: TGTGCCATCAGTGAGTCGACTGGGAACACTGAAGCTTTCTTT.

This clone was found a few times. The chain employs TRBV5-4 and TRBJ1-1, with D unresolved. Trimming removed 0 bases from V and 8 bases from J, with 8 bases in between. CDR1 and CDR2 (germline): SGHNT, YYREEE (reference sequence). CDR3 length: 12 residues. CDR3 nucleotide sequence: TGTGCCAGCAGCTTGGCGCAGAGGGAAGCTTTCTTT. Translated: CASSLAQREAFF.

This clone was seen more than once but under ten times. The rearrangement joins TRBV15 to TRBJ2-7, with TRBD1 identical over 8 bases. Trimming at V came to 5 bases and at J to 1 base, leaving 4 bases not matched to a gene. Germline CDR1 is LNHNV and CDR2 is YYDKDF (reference sequence). The CDR3 has 14 amino acids. The CDR3 DNA reads TGTGCCACCAGCGTCGACAGGGGATCCTACGAGCAGTACGTC. Protein sequence: CATSVDRGSYEQYV.

CDR3 DNA: TGTGCCAGCAGCGTAGCAACAGGGGGTACCACAGATACGCAGTATTTT. Its protein is CASSVATGGTTDTQYF. The chain combines TRBV9 with TRBJ2-3; TRBD1 matches at 8 bases. CDR1 is SGDLS, CDR2 YYNGEE, per germline. There are 16 residues in the CDR3. J gave up 2 bases and V 0 bases, and 5 bases lay outside the gene matches.

The rearrangement uses TRBV30 and TRBJ2-7, with TRBD1 matching 8 bases. The germline CDR1 and CDR2 sequences are GTSNPN and SVGIG (reference sequence). The CDR3 extends over 13 amino acids. With 0 bases clipped from V and 3 bases from J, the junction kept 1 base outside the gene matches. CDR3 protein: CAWSVDRGYEQYV. DNA of the CDR3: TGTGCCTGGAGTGTAGACAGGGGCTACGAGCAGTACGTC.

The chain combines TRBV2 with TRBJ1-2; D perhaps matches TRBD1 (6 bases). Germline loops: CDR1 SNHLY, CDR2 FYNNEI. The CDR3 has 17 residues. V was shortened by 4 bases and J by 4 bases, with 22 bases between the two germline ends. CDR3 amino acids: CASSARPLTGQSYGYTF. The CDR3 region has the DNA TGTGCCAGCAGTGCACGACCTCTAACCGGACAGAGCTATGGCTACACCTTC. The variable domain in full, with the rest retrieved from reference TRBV2 and TRBJ1-2, is EPEVTQTPSHQVTQMGQEVILRCVPISNHLYFYWYRQILGQKVEFLVSFYNNEISEKSEIFDDQFSVERPDGSNFTLKIRSTKLEDSAMYFCASSARPLTGQSYGYTFGSGTRLTVV.

The sample holds a few counts of this clone. The chain is built from TRBV19 and TRBJ2-2, with 14 bases fitting TRBD2. J was trimmed by 11 bases and V by 4 bases; bases with no gene match: 6. CDR3 length equals 15 residues. Germline CDR1 is LNHDA and CDR2 is SQIVND (reference sequence). CDR3 region: CASSRGLAGVGELFF. The DNA of the CDR3 is TGTGCCAGTAGTAGGGGACTAGCGGGAGTTGGAGAGCTGTTTTTT.

This clone was found a few times. The CDR3 DNA follows: TGTGCCAGCAGCTTAGCTCGGGTCGAGGCCCAGTACTTC. This sequence encodes CASSLARVEAQYF. The chain uses TRBV7-2 and TRBJ2-5; the D is unclear. The CDR3 loop spans 13 amino acids. Trimming shortened V by 0 bases and J by 9 bases, and 11 bases separated the two germline ends. Germline V gives CDR1 SGHTA, CDR2 FQGNSA.